The clone carrying this T cell receptor (beta chain) was seen ten or more times. These data belong to a study of T-cell memory formation after mild COVID-19. TCRdb re-derived calls from the 5' RACE reads in MiXCR, one entry per CDR3 protein. This table has about 410,000 distinct CDR3 sequences, roughly 18% appearing once. The CDR3 length is 11 residues. The V end was cut by 5 bases, the J end by 5 bases, with 5 bases between. The specimen was PBMCs or a T cell subset sorted from them (not recorded which). The V gene is TRBV12-3 or TRBV12-4, the J gene TRBJ2-3, with D uncertain. The receptor comes from a man aged 18 to 30 who had mild COVID-19 (a few samples of this study predate the infection). Cell type and time point are not known. The CDR3 is CASSRRDTQYF. DNA for the CDR3: TGTGCCAGCAGTCGAAGAGATACGCAGTATTTT.